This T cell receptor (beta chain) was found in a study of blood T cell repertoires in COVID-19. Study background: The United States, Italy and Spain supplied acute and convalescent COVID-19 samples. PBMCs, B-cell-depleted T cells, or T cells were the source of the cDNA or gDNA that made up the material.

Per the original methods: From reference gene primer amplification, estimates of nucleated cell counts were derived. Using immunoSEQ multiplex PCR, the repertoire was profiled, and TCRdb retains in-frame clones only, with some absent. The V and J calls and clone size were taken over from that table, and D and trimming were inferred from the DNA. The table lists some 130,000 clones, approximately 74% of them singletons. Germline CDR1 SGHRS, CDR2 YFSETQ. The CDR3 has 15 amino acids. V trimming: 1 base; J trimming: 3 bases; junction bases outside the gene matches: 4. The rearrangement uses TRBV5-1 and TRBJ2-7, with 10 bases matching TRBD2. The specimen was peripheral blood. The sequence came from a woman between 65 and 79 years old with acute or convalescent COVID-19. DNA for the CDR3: TGCGCCAGCAGCTTGACTTCTAGCGGGAGCTACGAGCAGTACTTC. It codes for CASSLTSSGSYEQYF.